These 26 T cell receptor beta chains came from one sample sequenced in a study of T cells after yellow fever vaccination (dated by TCRdb to between 2018 and 2021). Preparation of the library involved 5' RACE. The sequencer listed for this sample is Illumina HiSeq 2500. Using fastp at Q25 and MiXCR, TCRdb reprocessed the public reads and kept productive beta chains. Under each unique CDR3 protein, matching rows form one entry showing the most common genes and DNA. The sample contains more than 350,000 distinct CDR3 sequences, 11% of them found a single time. Around 19% of the sample goes to the ten largest clones. The meaning of the sample's treatment or condition label: live attenuated yellow fever vaccine strain. The source was PBMCs, collected on the day of the first yellow fever vaccination. The origin of the receptors is a man between 18 and 35 years old who received the YFV17D yellow fever vaccine.

This clonotype was picked up a small number of times. This chain connects TRBV20-1 to TRBJ2-3, with TRBD1 matching 7 bases. The ends lost 6 bases at V and 2 bases at J; junction bases unmatched: 14. There are 16 residues in the CDR3. Germline values: CDR1 DFQATT, CDR2 SNEGSKA (reference sequence). The CDR3 nucleotides are TGCAGTGCCAACCGACAGGGCACCACGCTCACAGATACGCAGTATTTT. Its protein product is CSANRQGTTLTDTQYF.

Only a few counts were recorded for this clonotype. The chain uses TRBV6-5 and TRBJ1-5; D uncertain. The CDR3 sequence is 14 residues long. Germline CDR1 and CDR2: MNHEY and SVGAGI. V lost 4 bases and J lost 2, with 9 bases in between. The CDR3 nucleotides read TGTGCCAGCAGTTTAGCGTGGGGCAATCAGCCCCAGCATTTT. Its protein product is CASSLAWGNQPQHF.

V is TRBV1 and J is TRBJ1-3. TRBV1 is noted as a pseudogene. CDR3 length: 15 amino acids. CDR3: CTSSQQARPGNTIYF. CDR3 coding DNA: TGCACCAGCAGCCAACAGGCAAGGCCTGGAAACACCATATATTTT.

There are a few counts of this clonotype. The chain uses TRBV5-1 and TRBJ2-5; 7 nucleotides line up with TRBD1. CDR1 and CDR2 (germline): SGHRS, YFSETQ. J lost 4 bases, V lost 0 bases, and 6 bases had no gene match. The CDR3 has 15 amino acids. CDR3 nucleotide sequence: TGCGCCAGCAGCTTGGGATTACAGGGGAGAGAGACCCAGTACTTC. This sequence encodes CASSLGLQGRETQYF.

The gene calls are TRBV7-3 and TRBJ2-3; D uncertain. Trimming cost V 1 base and J 4 bases, with 9 bases left between them. The CDR3 sequence is 14 residues long. Germline V CDR1 and CDR2: SGHTA, FQGTGA. CDR3 residues: CASSLNTSPDTQYF. CDR3 nucleotides: TGTGCCAGCAGCTTAAATACCAGCCCAGATACGCAGTATTTT.

The J gene is TRBJ2-1, the V gene TRBV5-1; 9 bases match TRBD2. The CDR3 has 17 amino acids. From germline, CDR1 is SGHRS and CDR2 YFSETQ. The ends lost 6 bases at V and 7 bases at J; junction bases unmatched: 17. The CDR3, as DNA: TGCGCCAGCACCCGCGGGCCTTTGCGGGGGGGAAATAATGAGCAGTTCTTC. Amino acid sequence: CASTRGPLRGGNNEQFF. Based on the CDR3 plus reference TRBV5-1 and TRBJ2-1, the full variable domain is KAGVTQTPRYLIKTRGQQVTLSCSPISGHRSVSWYQQTPGQGLQFLFEYFSETQRNKGNFPGRFSGRQFSNSRSEMNVSTLELGDSALYLCASTRGPLRGGNNEQFFGPGTRLTVL.

This clonotype was picked up a small number of times. J is TRBJ2-1 and V is TRBV20-1; TRBD1 matches at 8 bases. J lost 7 bases, V lost 6 bases, and 14 bases had no gene match. Germline V CDR1 and CDR2: DFQATT, SNEGSKA (reference sequence). This CDR3 contains 15 residues. The CDR3 region is CSAPGQGASWNEQFF. Here the CDR3 DNA reads TGCAGTGCCCCCGGACAGGGCGCTAGTTGGAATGAGCAGTTCTTC.

In this sample, this clonotype turned up a few times. The chain combines TRBV5-4 with TRBJ1-4; weak D call: TRBD1 (5 bases). The germline V gene encodes CDR1 SGHNT and CDR2 YYREEE (reference sequence). The V end lost 3 bases, the J end lost 8 bases, and 17 bases lay between the germline ends. The CDR3 length is 15 residues. The CDR3 here is CASSSPGAMGEKLFF. CDR3 DNA: TGTGCCAGCAGCTCCCCCGGGGCCATGGGGGAAAAACTGTTTTTT.

The chain has TRBV15 and TRBJ1-2; D is perhaps TRBD1 (5 bases). Looked up from germline, CDR1 is LNHNV and CDR2 is YYDKDF (reference sequence). CDR3 length equals 15 residues. V was trimmed by 4 bases and J by 0 bases, leaving 12 bases between them. CDR3 in amino acids: CATSTRQQANYGYTF. In nucleotides, the CDR3 is TGTGCCACCAGCACTAGACAGCAAGCTAACTATGGCTACACCTTC.

This clonotype was recorded a few times. J is TRBJ1-2 and V is TRBV20-1; D not certain. Looked up from germline, CDR1 is DFQATT and CDR2 is SNEGSKA (reference sequence). V lost 5 bases to trimming and J lost 2 bases, with 6 bases between them. The CDR3 loop spans 11 amino acids. This CDR3 reads CSALENYGYTF. For the CDR3, the DNA is TGCAGTGCTCTAGAAAACTATGGCTACACCTTC.

This clonotype was recorded a few times. This chain joins TRBV20-1 and TRBJ2-7; D remains ambiguous. Germline CDR1 and CDR2: DFQATT and SNEGSKA (reference sequence). The CDR3 runs to 14 residues. Trimming stripped 5 bases from V and 0 bases from J, with 14 bases between. CDR3 DNA sequence: TGCAGTGCTTCTTCTGATAGGAGCTCCTACGAGCAGTACTTC. Its protein is CSASSDRSSYEQYF.

The V and J genes are TRBV12-3 or TRBV12-4 and TRBJ2-5, with TRBD2 matching over 9 bases. Unmatched junction bases numbered 3, after V lost 6 bases and J lost 1 base. This CDR3 spans 14 amino acids. CDR3 residues: CASRRRGGQETQYF. The CDR3 DNA follows: TGTGCCAGCAGACGGCGGGGGGGCCAAGAGACCCAGTACTTC.

The rearrangement joins TRBV6-5 to TRBJ1-1; D call uncertain. V was pared by 2 bases and J by 1 base, with 8 bases between. Germline V gene sequence: CDR1 MNHEY, CDR2 SVGAGI. CDR3 length equals 14 residues. The CDR3 spells CASSYGKGNTEAFF. CDR3 sequence (DNA): TGTGCCAGCAGTTACGGGAAGGGGAACACTGAAGCTTTCTTT.

The chain uses TRBV5-1 and TRBJ2-4; D is possibly TRBD2 (6 bases). The CDR3 runs to 14 residues. With 1 base removed from V and 5 bases from J, the gap between germline ends came to 10 bases. Germline V gene data show CDR1 as SGHRS and CDR2 as YFSETQ. This CDR3 is CASSLSQRENIQYF. In nucleotides, the CDR3 is TGCGCCAGCAGCTTGTCTCAGCGGGAAAACATTCAGTACTTC.

In the case of this clonotype: Germline is not matched at one junction end, which may reflect a read error. The genes are TRBV7-7 and TRBJ2-2; D not resolved. The CDR3 loop spans 14 amino acids. Germline loops: CDR1 SSHAT, CDR2 FNYEAQ (reference sequence). The CDR3 is CASSLPGNTGELFF. The CDR3 region has the DNA TGTGCTAGCAGCTTACCAGGGAACACCGGGGAGCTGTTTTTT. Full variable domain (remainder filled in from reference TRBV7-7 and TRBJ2-2): GAGVSQSPRYKVTKRGQDVTLRCDPISSHATLYWYQQALGQGPEFLTYFNYEAQPDKSGLPSDRFSAERPEGSISTLTIQRTEQRDSAMYRCASSLPGNTGELFFGEGSRLTVL.

This clonotype was counted between two and nine times. V usage is TRBV29-1 and J usage is TRBJ1-6; D not certain. Germline V lookup: CDR1 SQVTM, CDR2 ANQGSEA. Trimming stripped 4 bases from V and 5 bases from J, with 12 bases between. The CDR3 consists of 14 residues. The chain's CDR3 is CSVAEGMDNSPLHF. The CDR3 DNA follows: TGCAGCGTTGCGGAAGGCATGGATAATTCACCCCTCCACTTT.

The rearrangement links TRBV19 to TRBJ2-1; 14 bases line up with TRBD2. Germline CDR1 LNHDA, CDR2 SQIVND (reference sequence). CDR3 length equals 15 residues. J gave up 9 bases and V 6 bases, and 7 bases lay outside the gene matches. The CDR3 bases are TGTGCCAGTAGCATGACTAGCGGGGGGGCCTCTGAGCAGTTCTTC. Translation gives CASSMTSGGASEQFF.

This clonotype turned up a few times. The gene calls are TRBV20-1 and TRBJ2-3, with TRBD2 identical over 7 bases. This CDR3 comprises 15 residues. J gave up 1 base and V 0 bases, and 4 bases lay outside the gene matches. Germline CDR1 DFQATT, CDR2 SNEGSKA (reference sequence). The DNA for the CDR3 is TGCAGTGCTAGAGATTCCCGGGGGGGCACAGATACGCAGTATTTT. As protein: CSARDSRGGTDTQYF.

This clonotype has at least ten counts. The V call is TRBV12-3 or TRBV12-4, the J call TRBJ2-4; 9 bases match TRBD1. The CDR3 runs to 15 residues. With 1 base clipped from V and 6 bases from J, the junction kept 4 bases outside the gene matches. CDR3 in amino acids: CASSLDRGRSNIQYF. For the CDR3, the DNA is TGTGCCAGCAGTTTAGACAGGGGGCGGTCAAACATTCAGTACTTC.

This clonotype was observed a handful of times. The genes are TRBV19 and TRBJ1-5; 10 bases match TRBD1. CDR1 and CDR2 from the germline V gene are LNHDA and SQIVND (reference sequence). The V and J ends lost 3 bases and 9 bases, in that order; junction bases with no gene match: 8. This CDR3 contains 15 residues. The CDR3 sequence is CASSIGQGGSWPQHF. The DNA for the CDR3 is TGTGCCAGTAGTATTGGACAGGGGGGTAGTTGGCCCCAGCATTTT.

This clonotype was picked up a small number of times. J is TRBJ2-3 and V is TRBV7-7; 7 bases map to TRBD2. Per germline, CDR1 SSHAT and CDR2 FNYEAQ (reference sequence). V lost 2 bases and J lost 5; bases outside the gene matches: 7. The CDR3 sequence is 15 residues long. The CDR3 bases are TGTGCCAGCAGCTTACGGGGGGTGGTAGGAGATACGCAGTATTTT. Translated, it gives CASSLRGVVGDTQYF.

The chain joins TRBV28 to TRBJ2-5; 12 nucleotides agree with TRBD2. The CDR3 is 15 residues long. CDR1 is MDHEN, CDR2 SYDVKM, per germline. The junction had 8 bases not matched to a gene; V was cut back by 9 bases and J by 3 bases. The CDR3: CASGLAGRIKETQYF. In DNA, the CDR3 is TGTGCCAGTGGACTAGCGGGGAGGATAAAAGAGACCCAGTACTTC.

This clonotype has a count of ten or more. The gene calls are TRBV4-1 and TRBJ2-1; D may be TRBD2 (5 bases). This CDR3 comprises 13 residues. Germline V CDR1 and CDR2: MGHRA, YSYEKL. V was clipped by 1 base and J by 9 bases, with 10 bases between them. The CDR3 here is CASSQVAEGEQFF. DNA of the CDR3: TGCGCCAGCAGCCAAGTGGCCGAGGGTGAGCAGTTCTTC.

This clonotype has a handful of counts. The V and J genes are TRBV5-1 and TRBJ2-1; the match to TRBD1 covers 9 bases. The junction had 5 bases not matched to a gene; V was cut back by 2 bases and J by 8 bases. Germline CDR1 reads SGHRS; CDR2 reads YFSETQ. The CDR3 length is 14 residues. The CDR3 nucleotides are TGCGCCAGCAGCTTCGGGACAGGGCTTTATGAGCAGTTCTTC. It is translated as CASSFGTGLYEQFF.

This rearrangement joins TRBV9 to TRBJ2-3, with 13 bases matching TRBD2. V lost 2 bases to trimming and J lost 0 bases; unmatched junction nucleotides: 3. Germline assignment: CDR1 SGDLS and CDR2 YYNGEE. The CDR3 covers 17 residues. The CDR3 bases are TGTGCCAGCAGCGTTGGGACTAGCGGGGCTAGCACAGATACGCAGTATTTT. Protein sequence: CASSVGTSGASTDTQYF.

This clonotype was seen more than once but under ten times. V and J are TRBV9 and TRBJ1-6; D remains ambiguous. This CDR3 has 14 amino acids. Germline V gene lookup returns CDR1 SGDLS and CDR2 YYNGEE. Trimming took off 0 bases at V and 6 bases at J, with 7 bases between the two ends. As DNA, the CDR3 is TGTGCCAGCAGCGTAGGGGTAGCTAATTCACCCCTCCACTTT. It specifies CASSVGVANSPLHF.